This TCR beta chain was identified in a study of PD-1 blockade in classical Hodgkin lymphoma. Every one of the patients relapsed after autologous stem cell transplantation (brentuximab vedotin exposure was variable). Trimming pared 4 bases from V and 4 bases from J, leaving 11 bases between. Germline V gene data show CDR1 as SGHRS and CDR2 as YFSETQ. The CDR3 has 13 amino acids. To note about this clone: What it recognizes is unknown.

Study-level results: Partial responders and progressors had significantly lower baseline TCR diversity.

Here immunoSEQ multiplex PCR was the method, and the copy in TCRdb shows in-frame clones only, minus some. The table records roughly 70,000 clones, 71% of them present only once. The TCR originated in a human donor with classical Hodgkin lymphoma. The J gene is TRBJ1-2, the V gene TRBV5-1; no clear D. Here the sequenced sample was peripheral blood mononuclear cells (PBMCs), taken before the second cycle of nivolumab. CDR3 sequence (DNA): TGCGCCAGCAGCCACCCGACCTCCTATGGCTACACCTTC. This encodes CASSHPTSYGYTF.